This TCR beta chain originates from a study of memory CD4+ T cells and cytomegalovirus serostatus. Single viable CD3+CD4+CD8-CD45RO+ cells were sorted as the memory CD4+ T cells. Using immunoSEQ multiplex PCR, the repertoire was profiled, and TCRdb retains in-frame clones only, with some absent. The sample holds 35,000 to 50,000 clones, 78% seen once. The CDR3 has 12 amino acids. CDR1 is SNHLY and CDR2 is FYNNEI in the germline V gene. Trimming removed 8 bases at V and 7 bases at J, with 14 bases between. Source material: memory CD4+ T cells from blood. This clonotype was sampled from an adult in good health and CMV-seronegative. V and J are TRBV2 and TRBJ1-1; the D gene is possibly TRBD1 (5 bases). CDR3 nucleotide sequence: TGTGCCAGCGGGGCAAGGGACTTTGAAGCTTTCTTT. Translated, it gives CASGARDFEAFF.